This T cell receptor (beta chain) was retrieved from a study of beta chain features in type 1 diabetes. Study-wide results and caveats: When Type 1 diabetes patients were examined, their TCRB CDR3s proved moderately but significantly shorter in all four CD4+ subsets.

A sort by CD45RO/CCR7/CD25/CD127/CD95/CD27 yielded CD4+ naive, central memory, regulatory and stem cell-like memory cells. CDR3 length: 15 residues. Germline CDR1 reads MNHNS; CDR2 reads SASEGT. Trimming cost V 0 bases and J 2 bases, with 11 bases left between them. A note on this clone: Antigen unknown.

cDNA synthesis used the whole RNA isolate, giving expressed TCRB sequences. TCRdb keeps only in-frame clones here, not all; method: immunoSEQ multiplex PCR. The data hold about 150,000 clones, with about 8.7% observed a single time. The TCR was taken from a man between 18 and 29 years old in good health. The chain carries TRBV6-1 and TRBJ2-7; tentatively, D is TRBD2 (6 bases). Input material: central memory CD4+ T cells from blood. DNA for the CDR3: TGTGCCAGCAGTGAAGCGGGGACTGGGGCCTACGAGCAGTACTTC. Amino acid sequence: CASSEAGTGAYEQYF.